This T cell receptor (beta chain) was obtained from a study of cytomegalovirus exposure and HLA in healthy donors. The study, taken as a whole, reports: A few chains linked to CMV were shown in vitro to be specific for CMV antigens. In presence/absence analyses, roughly uniform sequencing depth across donors was assumed.

About this clone: Its target is not known.

The CDR3 runs to 14 residues. CDR1 SGHRS and CDR2 YFSETQ come from the germline V gene. The germline V and J ends were trimmed by 0 bases and 1 base, with 7 bases remaining between them. Researchers ran the PCR with 60 Vbeta and 13 Jbeta primers. Per the original methods: In a later analysis, approximately 80 million unique TCR beta chains included roughly 11 million shared by two or more donors. This table comes from immunoSEQ multiplex PCR, and its TCRdb copy is limited to in-frame clones, with some not included. That table furnishes V, J and clone size, whereas the DNA furnished D and trimming. Among approximately 100,000 clones listed, 75% to 85% were seen once.

The specimen was PBMCs. The gene calls are TRBV5-1 and TRBJ1-1; the D is unclear. This TCR derives from a woman in her late teens or twenties in good health and CMV-seronegative. The CDR3 DNA reads as TGCGCCAGCAGCTTGGTCACACCGAACACTGAAGCTTTCTTT. Encoded protein: CASSLVTPNTEAFF.